A single sample is the source of the 21 T cell receptor beta chains below, sequenced in a study of T cells after somatic rescue of genetic block. The data were produced by immunoSEQ multiplex PCR, yet TCRdb's version contains in-frame clones alone and is incomplete. In the table there are about 12,000 clones, approximately 79% of which are singletons. Sequencing was performed on peripheral blood mononuclear cells (PBMCs). All receptors derive from a boy younger than 18.

The CDR3 nucleotides read TGTGCCATCAGTCTGGGACAGGGTAGCGAAGCTTTCTTT. Residues: CAISLGQGSEAFF. V is TRBV10-3 and J is TRBJ1-1; 9 nucleotides agree with TRBD1. Germline lookup yields CDR1 ENHRY and CDR2 SYGVKD. This CDR3 has 13 residues. The V gene end was trimmed by 5 bases and the J gene end by 8 bases; junction bases not matched to a gene: 6.

This rearrangement joins TRBV10-3 to TRBJ1-1; weak D call: TRBD1 (6 bases). The length of the CDR3 is 18 residues. V dropped 2 bases and J dropped 1 base, with 20 bases sitting between them. CDR1 is ENHRY and CDR2 is SYGVKD in the germline V gene. CDR3 sequence reads: CAISEPQGTPPGNTEAFF. CDR3 nucleotide sequence: TGTGCCATCAGTGAGCCTCAGGGGACGCCCCCGGGGAACACTGAAGCTTTCTTT.

The chain carries TRBV21-1 and TRBJ2-1. TRBV21-1 is a recognized pseudogene. The CDR3 runs 13 residues. The CDR3 spells CASTPLWGNEQFF. CDR3 bases: TGTGCCAGCACTCCTCTTTGGGGGAATGAGCAGTTCTTC.

This chain joins TRBV11-2 and TRBJ2-7; D is perhaps TRBD1 or TRBD2 (5 bases each). The ends were cut back, 6 bases at V and 5 bases at J, with 14 bases in the middle. Germline values: CDR1 SGHAT, CDR2 FQNNGV. This CDR3 comprises 13 residues. CDR3 bases: TGTGCCAGCAGGGAGCAGGGACGGAACGAGCAGTACTTC. It is translated as CASREQGRNEQYF.

The rearrangement uses TRBV4-1 and TRBJ1-3; 7 nucleotides agree with TRBD1. The CDR3 totals 15 residues. Germline values: CDR1 MGHRA, CDR2 YSYEKL. The J segment lost 2 bases and the V segment lost 1 base, leaving 2 bases of the junction unmatched. The CDR3 coding sequence is TGCGCCAGCAGCCAAGTACAGGGGCCTGGAAACACCATATATTTT. Protein product: CASSQVQGPGNTIYF.

This chain links TRBV2 with TRBJ1-5, with D uncertain. Germline assignment: CDR1 SNHLY and CDR2 FYNNEI. With 5 bases removed from V and 2 bases from J, the gap between germline ends came to 10 bases. This CDR3 spans 14 amino acids. CDR3 bases: TGTGCCAGCAGTCTAGAGATAGGCAATCAGCCCCAGCATTTT. Translation gives CASSLEIGNQPQHF.

The chain couples TRBV11-2 to TRBJ2-1, with a weak D call TRBD1 (6 bases). V gave up 5 bases and J gave up 5 bases, with 13 bases separating them. The CDR3 length is 14 residues. Germline V gives CDR1 SGHAT, CDR2 FQNNGV. The CDR3 DNA reads TGTGCCAGCAGCATTCGACAGGATCACAATGAGCAGTTCTTC. Translating it yields CASSIRQDHNEQFF.

CDR3 in amino acids: CASSSIIGWAFF. CDR3 coding DNA: TGTGCCAGCAGCTCTATTATAGGGTGGGCTTTCTTT. The rearrangement uses TRBV7-9 and TRBJ1-1; D call uncertain. Germline loops: CDR1 SEHNR, CDR2 FQNEAQ (reference sequence). Trimming removed 4 bases from V and 11 bases from J, with 14 bases in between. The CDR3 consists of 12 residues. Looking up the rest from reference TRBV7-9 and TRBJ1-1 gives the full variable domain: DTGVSQNPRHKITKRGQNVTFRCDPISEHNRLYWYRQTLGQGPEFLTYFQNEAQLEKSRLLSDRFSAERPKGSFSTLEIQRTEQGDSAMYLCASSSIIGWAFFGQGTRLTVV.

The chain is built from TRBV15 and TRBJ1-1, with TRBD1 matching over 9 bases. The CDR3 loop spans 14 amino acids. Germline V gene sequence: CDR1 LNHNV, CDR2 YYDKDF (reference sequence). Trimming took 0 bases from V and 8 from J; bases not matched to a gene: 4. The CDR3 protein is CATSRDPTGGEAFF. In DNA form, the CDR3 reads TGTGCCACCAGCAGAGATCCTACAGGGGGCGAAGCTTTCTTT.

The V gene is TRBV18, the J gene TRBJ2-7; the D is unclear. Trimming cost V 0 bases and J 0 bases, with 9 bases left between them. Germline CDR1 is KGHSH and CDR2 is LQKENI. The CDR3 runs to 15 residues. The DNA for the CDR3 is TGTGCCAGCTCACCACCGATGCCCACCTCCTACGAGCAGTACTTC. As protein: CASSPPMPTSYEQYF. Using reference TRBV18 and TRBJ2-7 for the parts outside the CDR3, the full variable domain is NAGVMQNPRHLVRRRGQEARLRCSPMKGHSHVYWYRQLPEEGLKFMVYLQKENIIDESGMPKERFSAEFPKEGPSILRIQQVVRGDSAAYFCASSPPMPTSYEQYFGPGTRLTVT.

The V and J genes are TRBV9 and TRBJ2-5; D is undetermined. Germline CDR1 reads SGDLS; CDR2 reads YYNGEE. The CDR3 covers 15 residues. Between the trimmed V and J ends, which lost 4 bases and 2 bases, there was a span of 15 bases. In nucleotides, the CDR3 is TGTGCCAGCAGCCCCTTGAGAGGCCCACAAGAGACCCAGTACTTC. Translated: CASSPLRGPQETQYF.

The J gene is TRBJ2-1, the V gene TRBV6-5; D gene uncertain. With 0 bases removed from V and 7 bases from J, the gap between germline ends came to 7 bases. The CDR3 totals 13 residues. The germline V gene has CDR1 MNHEY and CDR2 SVGAGI. DNA of the CDR3: TGTGCCAGCAGTTACTCGCTGGGAAATGAGCAGTTCTTC. Translating gives CASSYSLGNEQFF.

The chain employs TRBV7-9 and TRBJ2-1; 12 bases map to TRBD2. Unmatched junction bases numbered 4, after V lost 4 bases and J lost 6 bases. Germline CDR1 reads SEHNR; CDR2 reads FQNEAQ (reference sequence). The CDR3 is made up of 15 amino acids. The CDR3: CASSSLAGGVNEQFF. CDR3 nucleotides: TGTGCCAGCAGCTCTCTAGCGGGAGGGGTCAATGAGCAGTTCTTC.

On this clone: The same CDR3 is also encoded by other DNA sequences in this sample. This sequence joins TRBV11-2 and TRBJ1-2; D is perhaps TRBD1 (6 bases). Germline V lookup: CDR1 SGHAT, CDR2 FQNNGV. This CDR3 is 13 amino acids long. Between the trimmed V and J ends, which lost 5 bases and 3 bases, there was a span of 10 bases. CDR3 sequence: CASSPGTYYGYTF. CDR3 DNA: TGTGCCAGCAGCCCAGGGACATACTATGGCTACACCTTC.

In this sample, this clone turned up a few times. The chain links TRBV6-5 to TRBJ2-1; D possibly corresponds to TRBD1 (6 bases). This CDR3 is built from 16 residues. Germline values: CDR1 MNHEY, CDR2 SVGAGI. The ends were cut back, 4 bases at V and 10 bases at J, with 23 bases in the middle. The DNA of the CDR3 is TGTGCCAGCAGTTTCTCCCGGACAGCCTCAGGAACCGAGCAGTTCTTC. It translates to CASSFSRTASGTEQFF.

The genes are TRBV6-1 and TRBJ2-5; D gene uncertain. Germline V gene data show CDR1 as MNHNS and CDR2 as SASEGT. The length of the CDR3 is 11 residues. V was clipped by 5 bases and J by 7 bases, with 8 bases between them. The DNA of the CDR3 is TGTGCCAGCAGTCGCTTGCCGACCCAGTACTTC. Its translation is CASSRLPTQYF.

The V call is TRBV19, the J call TRBJ2-3; no clear D. The length of the CDR3 is 15 residues. V gave up 0 bases and J gave up 13 bases, with 20 bases separating them. Germline V gene sequence: CDR1 LNHDA, CDR2 SQIVND (reference sequence). Written as DNA, the CDR3 is TGTGCCAGTAGTATAGAATCGATCGTTGTAGGAATCAAGTATTTT. Protein product: CASSIESIVVGIKYF.

The rearrangement joins TRBV2 to TRBJ1-4, with unresolved D. The CDR3 is 16 residues long. V was shortened by 4 bases and J by 0 bases, with 12 bases between the two germline ends. The germline CDR1 and CDR2 sequences are SNHLY and FYNNEI. CDR3: CASSARTGTTNEKLFF. The CDR3 DNA is TGTGCCAGCAGTGCCCGAACCGGGACAACTAATGAAAAACTGTTTTTT.

The chain combines TRBV18 with TRBJ2-1; D gene ambiguous. From germline, CDR1 is KGHSH and CDR2 LQKENI. The CDR3 is made up of 14 amino acids. V lost 4 bases to trimming and J lost 2 bases, with 9 bases between them. The CDR3 bases are TGTGCCAGCTCACGAGACTTGCCCTACAATGAGCAGTTCTTC. It translates to CASSRDLPYNEQFF.

J is TRBJ1-1 and V is TRBV6-5, with TRBD1 matching 7 bases. The germline V gene has CDR1 MNHEY and CDR2 SVGAGI. CDR3 size: 13 residues. V shed 8 bases, J shed 1 base, and the junction held 4 bases outside the gene matches. This chain's CDR3 is CASVDRANTEAFF. The DNA of the CDR3 is TGTGCCAGCGTCGACAGGGCGAACACTGAAGCTTTCTTT.

The J gene is TRBJ2-2, the V gene TRBV6-5, with D unresolved. Between the trimmed V and J ends, which lost 2 bases and 6 bases, there was a span of 10 bases. This CDR3 comprises 14 residues. The germline V gene encodes CDR1 MNHEY and CDR2 SVGAGI. The CDR3 protein is CASSYPQGSGELFF. Written as DNA, the CDR3 is TGTGCCAGCAGTTACCCCCAAGGGTCCGGGGAGCTGTTTTTT.